This is a list of T cell receptor beta chains from one sample in a study of T-cell reconstitution after alpha-beta-depleted transplantation in children. TCRdb re-called the PCR reads through MiXCR, storing one row per CDR3 protein. The sample shows about 830,000 distinct CDR3 sequences, roughly 15% of them seen only once. The source material was PBMCs, mostly from graft donor cells, sampled 360 days after TCRalphabeta/CD19-depleted stem cell transplant. The receptors derive from a male patient younger than 18 who had a stem cell transplant for acute lymphoblastic leukemia, so the T cells may come from the graft donor. Each CDR3 is given with its conserved first and last residue. The order of the fields is V gene, J gene, CDR3 length, D gene, clone size, CDR3 DNA, CDR3 protein. The D gene is left open where the match is weak. Expanded clones get a size class; other rows say once, few or many, or leave the size out.

V: TRBV18
J: TRBJ1-1
length: 16
D: -
size: -
DNA: TGTGCCAGCTCACCGTTCCCCCGGACAGTCGCGACTGAAGCTTTCTTT
CDR3: CASSPFPRTVATEAFF

V: TRBV6-4
J: TRBJ1-2
length: 15
D: -
size: -
DNA: TGTGCCAGCAGTGGTGGCGGTAAGGAGACCTATGGCTACACCTTC
CDR3: CASSGGGKETYGYTF

V: TRBV9
J: TRBJ2-1
length: 15
D: TRBD2
size: few
DNA: TGTGCCAGCAGCGTATGGGCTAGCGGGCAGAATGAGCAGTTCTTC
CDR3: CASSVWASGQNEQFF

V: TRBV18
J: TRBJ2-3
length: 14
D: -
size: -
DNA: TGTGCCAGCTCACCGATTGGGCGGGTCCATACGCAGTATTTT
CDR3: CASSPIGRVHTQYF

V: TRBV4-1
J: TRBJ2-7
length: 21
D: TRBD2
size: few
DNA: TGCGCCAGCAGCCAAGAAGATGGTAGTATACAGGTCTGGGGGAGGGCCTACGAGCAGTACTTC
CDR3: CASSQEDGSIQVWGRAYEQYF

V: TRBV4-1
J: TRBJ2-7
length: 15
D: -
size: few
DNA: TGCGCCAGCAGCCAAGAGGGGGGCCTTTACTACGAGCAGTACTTC
CDR3: CASSQEGGLYYEQYF

V: TRBV5-1
J: TRBJ2-1
length: 16
D: TRBD2
size: many
DNA: TGCGCCAGCAGCTTGGCGGTTAGCGGGAACTACAATGAGCAGTTCTTC
CDR3: CASSLAVSGNYNEQFF

V: TRBV2
J: TRBJ1-3
length: 14
D: -
size: -
DNA: TGTGCCAGCAGTGAAGGGCTCTCTGGAAACACCATATATTTT
CDR3: CASSEGLSGNTIYF

V: TRBV6-1
J: TRBJ2-2
length: 14
D: -
size: many
DNA: TGTGCCAGCAGTCAGTACGCGAACACCGGGGAGCTGTTTTTT
CDR3: CASSQYANTGELFF

V: TRBV5-1
J: TRBJ2-7
length: 16
D: TRBD1
size: -
DNA: TGCGCCAGCAGCTTGGTTGTGGTGCAGGGGGTCGGGGAGCAGTACTTC
CDR3: CASSLVVVQGVGEQYF

V: TRBV29-1
J: TRBJ2-3
length: 14
D: TRBD1
size: -
DNA: TGCAGCGTTGAGTTGGGACAGCGCACAGATACGCAGTATTTT
CDR3: CSVELGQRTDTQYF

V: TRBV4-1
J: TRBJ1-4
length: 16
D: -
size: -
DNA: TGCGCCAGCAGCCCTCCGCCGGGGTTCCTTAATGAAAAACTGTTTTTT
CDR3: CASSPPPGFLNEKLFF

V: TRBV5-1
J: TRBJ2-3
length: 15
D: -
size: -
DNA: TGCGCCAGCAGCTTCCGGGGCCGTGGACGGGGTACGCAGTATTTT
CDR3: CASSFRGRGRGTQYF

V: TRBV29-1
J: TRBJ2-7
length: 15
D: TRBD1
size: -
DNA: TGCAGCGTTGAAGTAAGGGGACAGTTCCTCTACGAGCAGTACTTC
CDR3: CSVEVRGQFLYEQYF

V: TRBV7-3
J: TRBJ2-1
length: 15
D: -
size: -
DNA: TGTGCCAGCAGCTTAGGTGGGCCGGGATACAATGAGCAGTTCTTC
CDR3: CASSLGGPGYNEQFF

V: TRBV7-9
J: TRBJ1-1
length: 16
D: -
size: -
DNA: TGTGCCAGCAGCTTAGCCCGGGTCAGGGAAGGCACTGAAGCTTTCTTT
CDR3: CASSLARVREGTEAFF

V: TRBV13
J: TRBJ2-7
length: 12
D: -
size: few
DNA: TGTGCCAGCAGCTCCGGGTTTACTGCGCAGTACTTC
CDR3: CASSSGFTAQYF

V: TRBV6-1
J: TRBJ2-2
length: 16
D: TRBD2
size: -
DNA: TGTGCCAGCAGTGAAGCGCGTGGGGGACTAGCGGGGGAGCTGTTTTTT
CDR3: CASSEARGGLAGELFF

V: TRBV10-3
J: TRBJ2-2
length: 15
D: TRBD1
size: few
DNA: TGTGCCATCAGTGAGGGGACAGGGGTGGCCGGGGAGCTGTTTTTT
CDR3: CAISEGTGVAGELFF

V: TRBV5-1
J: TRBJ2-5
length: 14
D: TRBD2
size: few
DNA: TGCGCCAGCAGCCCCGGGGGGGTACAAGAGACCCAGTACTTC
CDR3: CASSPGGVQETQYF

V: TRBV4-1
J: TRBJ1-5
length: 14
D: -
size: few
DNA: TGCGCCAGCAGCCAAGGACGGTTCAATCAGCCCCAGCATTTT
CDR3: CASSQGRFNQPQHF

V: TRBV29-1
J: TRBJ1-2
length: 13
D: -
size: -
DNA: TGCAGCGTTGCCCGGCAGGGTAACTATGGCTACACCTTC
CDR3: CSVARQGNYGYTF

V: TRBV27
J: TRBJ2-5
length: 13
D: -
size: few
DNA: TGTGCCAGCAGTTTATCGGCGGTAGGGACCCAGTACTTC
CDR3: CASSLSAVGTQYF

V: TRBV4-1
J: TRBJ1-5
length: 17
D: -
size: -
DNA: TGCGCCAGCAGCCCAGAACCTCCGGACAGCGCCAATCAGCCCCAGCATTTT
CDR3: CASSPEPPDSANQPQHF

V: TRBV7-3
J: TRBJ2-3
length: 16
D: TRBD2
size: -
DNA: TGTGCCAGCAGCTTCCTAGCGGGAGTAGGCCCAGATACGCAGTATTTT
CDR3: CASSFLAGVGPDTQYF

V: TRBV5-1
J: TRBJ2-5
length: 16
D: -
size: -
DNA: TGCGCCAGCAGCTTCCCCAGTGGGGGGTACCAAGAGACCCAGTACTTC
CDR3: CASSFPSGGYQETQYF

V: TRBV12-5
J: TRBJ2-5
length: 16
D: -
size: few
DNA: TGTGCTAGTGGTGGACCTCCGCGGGGCCCACAAGAGACCCAGTACTTC
CDR3: CASGGPPRGPQETQYF

V: TRBV12-3/TRBV12-4
J: TRBJ2-1
length: 17
D: TRBD2
size: -
DNA: TGTGCCAGCAGCCATCCTTGGGGGACTAGCTCCTACAATGAGCAGTTCTTC
CDR3: CASSHPWGTSSYNEQFF

V: TRBV5-1
J: TRBJ2-4
length: 15
D: -
size: few
DNA: TGCGCCAGCAGCTCCGGTCCCTTAGCCAAAAACATTCAGTACTTC
CDR3: CASSSGPLAKNIQYF

V: TRBV5-4
J: TRBJ2-7
length: 14
D: TRBD2
size: -
DNA: TGTGCCAGCAGCTGGGTCCCGGGGGGGACCGAGCAGTACTTC
CDR3: CASSWVPGGTEQYF

V: TRBV12-3/TRBV12-4
J: TRBJ1-2
length: 13
D: TRBD1
size: few
DNA: TGTGCCAGCAGGCCGGACAGGGACGACGGCTACACCTTC
CDR3: CASRPDRDDGYTF

V: TRBV6-2/TRBV6-3
J: TRBJ2-3
length: 16
D: TRBD2
size: few
DNA: TGTGCCAGCAGTCCAGGACTAGCGGGGAACACAGATACGCAGTATTTT
CDR3: CASSPGLAGNTDTQYF

V: TRBV15
J: TRBJ2-3
length: 16
D: TRBD2
size: few
DNA: TGTGCCACCAGCAGAGATCCTAGCGGGATCCTGGATACGCAGTATTTT
CDR3: CATSRDPSGILDTQYF

V: TRBV21-1
J: TRBJ2-5
length: 13
D: -
size: many
DNA: TGTGCCAGCAGCAAACGGAGACAAGAGACCCAGTACTTC
CDR3: CASSKRRQETQYF

V: TRBV12-3/TRBV12-4
J: TRBJ1-2
length: 14
D: TRBD1
size: many
DNA: TGTGCCAGCAGTTTGGGACAGAAGTTCTATGGCTACACCTTC
CDR3: CASSLGQKFYGYTF

V: TRBV20-1
J: TRBJ2-5
length: 14
D: -
size: few
DNA: TGCAGTGCTGCCCCGGGAAGGTACCAAGAGACCCAGTACTTC
CDR3: CSAAPGRYQETQYF

V: TRBV5-6
J: TRBJ2-7
length: 15
D: -
size: few
DNA: TGTGCCAGCAGCTTGGTCGGTCAGACCTGGGCCGAGCAGTACTTC
CDR3: CASSLVGQTWAEQYF

V: TRBV27
J: TRBJ1-6
length: 16
D: -
size: -
DNA: TGTGCCAGCAGTTGGGGGGGGGCTGGAACGAATTCACCCCTCCACTTT
CDR3: CASSWGGAGTNSPLHF